A single sample is the source of the 16 T cell receptor beta chains below, sequenced in a study of blood T cell repertoires in COVID-19. Using immunoSEQ multiplex PCR, the repertoire was profiled, and TCRdb retains in-frame clones only, with some absent. The top ten hold 6% to 8% of the sample, which has 250,000 to 300,000 clones, just under 90% seen once. The sequencing sample was made of peripheral blood. The receptors stem from a woman aged 50 to 65 with COVID-19, enrolled during active disease.

This clone was recorded only once. Other DNA sequences from this sample encode an identical CDR3 as well. The gene calls are TRBV18 and TRBJ1-1; D gene ambiguous. Trimming cost V 6 bases and J 4 bases, with 9 bases left between them. The CDR3 extends over 12 amino acids. Germline assignment: CDR1 KGHSH and CDR2 LQKENI. The CDR3 is CASSDRGTEAFF. The CDR3 DNA reads as TGTGCCAGCTCCGATCGCGGCACTGAAGCTTTCTTT.

The chain uses TRBV10-3 and TRBJ1-1; 7 bases match TRBD1. Looked up from germline, CDR1 is ENHRY and CDR2 is SYGVKD. Trimming cost V 2 bases and J 1 base; bases outside gene matches: 4. The CDR3 runs to 15 residues. The CDR3 DNA reads as TGTGCCATCAGTGAGCTACGGGACAGGAACACTGAAGCTTTCTTT. This codes for CAISELRDRNTEAFF.

This clone was seen only once. This chain links TRBV10-3 with TRBJ1-2; 9 nucleotides align to TRBD1. The CDR3 consists of 14 residues. Germline CDR1 reads ENHRY; CDR2 reads SYGVKD. V shed 6 bases and J 5 bases; nucleotides not matched to a gene: 7. CDR3 sequence (DNA): TGTGCCATCAGACGGGACAGGGAAGGGTATGGCTACACCTTC. This gives the protein CAIRRDREGYGYTF.

CDR3 region: CASSQGLAGNTGELFF. Written as DNA, the CDR3 is TGTGCCAGCAGCCAAGGACTAGCGGGCAACACCGGGGAGCTGTTTTTT. V is TRBV13 and J is TRBJ2-2, with 11 positions matching TRBD2. The J segment lost 2 bases and the V segment lost 5 bases, leaving 4 bases of the junction unmatched. The CDR3 contains 16 residues. Per germline, CDR1 PRHDT and CDR2 FYEKMQ (reference sequence).

This chain uses TRBV4-2 with TRBJ2-7; TRBD1 aligns across 9 bases. Germline V lookup: CDR1 LGHNA, CDR2 YNFKEQ. The CDR3 totals 15 residues. The V segment lost 2 bases and the J segment 3 bases; nucleotides outside the gene matches: 5. CDR3 sequence reads: CASSQLGQGNYEQYF. The CDR3 region has the DNA TGTGCCAGCAGCCAACTAGGACAGGGGAACTACGAGCAGTACTTC.

This clone was seen once. The chain is built from TRBV18 and TRBJ2-1, with D perhaps TRBD2 (5 bases). The CDR3 length is 15 residues. Germline CDR1 is KGHSH and CDR2 is LQKENI. The germline V and J ends were trimmed by 2 bases and 9 bases, with 17 bases remaining between them. The CDR3 is CASSPVKGVGSEQFF. CDR3 sequence (DNA): TGTGCCAGCTCACCAGTTAAGGGAGTAGGGAGTGAGCAGTTCTTC.

The chain employs TRBV4-3 and TRBJ2-3; perhaps TRBD1 as D (7 bases). The germline CDR1 and CDR2 sequences are LGHNA and YSLEER. Trimming cost V 1 base and J 3 bases, with 11 bases left between them. This CDR3 has 15 residues. For the CDR3, the DNA is TGCGCCAGCAGCCAAGGACAGGGAGGTACAGATACGCAGTATTTT. This codes for CASSQGQGGTDTQYF.

The chain joins TRBV5-4 to TRBJ2-7; D not resolved. This CDR3 comprises 13 residues. Trimming removed 1 base at V and 0 bases at J, with 5 bases between. Germline V gene lookup returns CDR1 SGHNT and CDR2 YYREEE (reference sequence). DNA of the CDR3: TGTGCCAGCAGCTTGACAGCCTCCTACGAGCAGTACTTC. Protein sequence: CASSLTASYEQYF.

The rearrangement links TRBV10-3 to TRBJ2-7; tentatively, D is TRBD2 (6 bases). The V gene's germline CDR1 is ENHRY and CDR2 SYGVKD. Trimming took 0 bases from V and 2 from J, leaving 14 bases between them. The CDR3 spans 16 residues. CDR3 sequence reads: CAISESTRGSAYEQYF. CDR3 DNA: TGTGCCATCAGTGAGTCGACTCGGGGGTCGGCCTACGAGCAGTACTTC.

The chain recombines TRBV9 with TRBJ2-1; TRBD2 aligns across 8 bases. V trimming: 3 bases; J trimming: 6 bases; junction bases outside the gene matches: 8. Germline lookup yields CDR1 SGDLS and CDR2 YYNGEE. The CDR3 is made up of 15 amino acids. CDR3 in amino acids: CASSDASGRFNEQFF. Written as DNA, the CDR3 is TGTGCCAGCAGCGACGCGAGCGGGAGATTCAATGAGCAGTTCTTC.

The chain is built from TRBV6-1 and TRBJ1-6; 8 bases are shared with TRBD1. This CDR3 has 13 residues. V lost 6 bases to trimming and J lost 7 bases; unmatched junction nucleotides: 2. Per germline, CDR1 MNHNS and CDR2 SASEGT. The CDR3 sequence is CASRTGVNSPLHF. CDR3 in DNA: TGTGCCAGCAGGACAGGGGTAAATTCACCCCTCCACTTT.

The CDR3 loop reads CASSHLPGQGRGEETQYF. The CDR3, as DNA: TGCGCCAGCAGCCACCTCCCGGGACAGGGACGAGGGGAAGAGACCCAGTACTTC. The chain couples TRBV4-1 to TRBJ2-5; TRBD1 agrees at 9 bases. Trimming at V came to 3 bases and at J to 3 bases, leaving 14 bases not matched to a gene. The CDR3 length is 18 residues. Germline-derived CDR1 and CDR2 are MGHRA and YSYEKL.

The CDR3 spells CASSATGTTEGYTF. Here the CDR3 DNA reads TGTGCCAGCAGCGCCACCGGGACTACAGAGGGCTACACCTTC. V gene TRBV9 combines with J gene TRBJ1-2; possible D gene TRBD1, 5 bases. Germline CDR1 and CDR2: SGDLS and YYNGEE. CDR3 length: 14 amino acids. V dropped 3 bases and J dropped 8 bases, with 17 bases sitting between them. Looking up the rest from reference TRBV9 and TRBJ1-2 gives the full variable domain: DSGVTQTPKHLITATGQRVTLRCSPRSGDLSVYWYQQSLDQGLQFLIQYYNGEERAKGNILERFSAQQFPDLHSELNLSSLELGDSALYFCASSATGTTEGYTFGSGTRLTVV.

This chain connects TRBV6-5 to TRBJ1-1; 7 nucleotides match TRBD1. The CDR3 loop spans 13 amino acids. Germline lookup yields CDR1 MNHEY and CDR2 SVGAGI. Losses at the gene ends were 6 bases for V and 10 bases for J; bases not matched to a gene: 11. The CDR3 reads CASRPTGEVSAFF. In DNA, the CDR3 is TGTGCCAGCAGGCCTACAGGGGAGGTGTCAGCTTTCTTT.

The rearrangement links TRBV6-5 to TRBJ1-5; D possibly corresponds to TRBD1 (6 bases). Between the trimmed V and J ends, which lost 6 bases and 5 bases, there was a span of 11 bases. Germline CDR1 MNHEY, CDR2 SVGAGI. This CDR3 comprises 13 residues. CDR3 DNA: TGTGCCAGCAGAGAGTCAGGGGATCAGCCCCAGCATTTT. Translated: CASRESGDQPQHF.

This rearrangement joins TRBV20-1 to TRBJ2-1, with D tentatively TRBD2 (7 bases). Looked up from germline, CDR1 is DFQATT and CDR2 is SNEGSKA (reference sequence). The CDR3 has 16 residues. Trimming cost V 3 bases and J 4 bases, with 19 bases left between them. CDR3 DNA sequence: TGCAGTGCTAGTAGGCCTAGGGGGGGCAAATACAATGAGCAGTTCTTC. Encoded protein: CSASRPRGGKYNEQFF.